These T cell receptor beta chains were read from a single sample in a study of blood T cell repertoires in COVID-19. Profiling relied on immunoSEQ multiplex PCR, and the TCRdb table lists in-frame clones only, not all of them. This table holds under 200,000 clones, 88% found once. Sequenced sample: peripheral blood. The receptor source for this set is a man aged 18 to 30 with active or convalescent COVID-19. CDR3s include the opening cysteine and the closing phenylalanine or tryptophan. D genes are given only for firm matches. Clone size is shown for a subset of rows, as once, few, many or a class of expanded clone.

>TRBJ2-3|.|13|TRBV7-6|.
TGTGCCAGCAGCCCGTCCGGCACAGATACGCAGTATTTT
CASSPSGTDTQYF
>TRBJ2-5|.|16|TRBV5-4|.
TGTGCCAGCAGCCCTACTATAGGGAGGACTCAAGAGACCCAGTACTTC
CASSPTIGRTQETQYF
>TRBJ1-4|TRBD1|14|TRBV7-2|.
TGTGCCAGCAGCCCCGGGACAGGGGAAGAAAAACTGTTTTTT
CASSPGTGEEKLFF
>TRBJ2-7|.|15|TRBV4-1|.
TGCGCCAGCAGCCAAGCGCCCAGGGGTTTCTACGAGCAGTACTTC
CASSQAPRGFYEQYF
>TRBJ2-1|TRBD1|15|TRBV6-5|.
TGTGCCAGCAGTCGCACAGGGGTGACCTACAATGAGCAGTTCTTC
CASSRTGVTYNEQFF
>TRBJ1-1|.|13|TRBV10-1|.
TGCGCCAGCAGTTCTACAGGGACCACTGAAGCTTTCTTT
CASSSTGTTEAFF
>TRBJ1-3|.|15|TRBV12-5|.
TGTGCTAGTGGTTTCTCGGGGGGAAATGGAAACACCATATATTTT
CASGFSGGNGNTIYF
>TRBJ1-2|TRBD1|15|TRBV6-5|.
TGTGCCAGCAGTTACTCTCCGGACAGGGGGTATGGCTACACCTTC
CASSYSPDRGYGYTF
>TRBJ1-5|.|15|TRBV7-9|.
TGTGCCAGCAGCTTAGGCGGGACCGGATACCAGCCCCAGCATTTT
CASSLGGTGYQPQHF
>TRBJ2-7|.|14|TRBV5-1|.
TGCGCCAGCAGCATAGACTATCCTAGTATAGAGCAGTACTTC
CASSIDYPSIEQYF
>TRBJ2-7|.|14|TRBV11-2|.
TGTGCCAGCAGCTTCGGGATAGGGGGCTACGAGCAGTACTTC
CASSFGIGGYEQYF
>TRBJ2-7|TRBD2|16|TRBV19|.
TGTGCCAGTAGTATAGTTTCGGCTAGCGGGACCTACGAGCAGTACTTC
CASSIVSASGTYEQYF
>TRBJ1-5|.|19|TRBV21-1|.
TGTGCCAGCAGCAAAAAACAGGGGCGCATCTTTAGGAGCAATCAGCCCCAGCATTTT
CASSKKQGRIFRSNQPQHF
>TRBJ1-1|TRBD1|14|TRBV29-1|few
TGCAGCGTTGAGCCAACGGACAGGATTGCTGAAGCTTTCTTT
CSVEPTDRIAEAFF
>TRBJ1-2|TRBD1|15|TRBV18|.
TGTGCCAGCTCACCAAAGACAGGGGGATTCTATGGCTACACCTTC
CASSPKTGGFYGYTF
>TRBJ2-7|TRBD1|15|TRBV27|once
TGTGCCAGCAGTGATATTGGGACAGGGGTAGTCGAGCAGTACTTC
CASSDIGTGVVEQYF
>TRBJ2-2|.|16|TRBV11-3|.
TGTGCCAGCAGCTATGAGGGGGGGCGGAACACCGGGGAGCTGTTTTTT
CASSYEGGRNTGELFF
>TRBJ2-2|TRBD2|16|TRBV6-6|.
TGTGCCAGCAGTGGAAGAGCGGGAGTGGACACCGGGGAGCTGTTTTTT
CASSGRAGVDTGELFF
>TRBJ1-4|TRBD1|14|TRBV6-5|once
TGTGCCAGCAGCCGAGGACAGGGTAACGAAAAACTGTTTTTT
CASSRGQGNEKLFF
>TRBJ1-4|TRBD1|16|TRBV5-4|.
TGTGCCAGCAGCGCGGGACAGATATCAACTAATGAAAAACTGTTTTTT
CASSAGQISTNEKLFF